This TCR beta chain was observed in a study of blood T cells in healthy people across ages. The study's findings and limits: The diversity estimates, figures obtained from one million T cells, were considered underestimates.

A few counts support this clonotype. Antigen unknown. The second PCR ran about 6 to 12 cycles with a sample-barcoded 5' primer and J-beta primers. TCRdb re-called the 5' RACE reads through MiXCR, storing one row per CDR3 protein. The data hold approximately 1.5 million distinct CDR3 sequences, with around 35% observed a single time. The germline CDR1 and CDR2 sequences are KGHSH and LQKENI. V gave up 5 bases and J gave up 4 bases, with 11 bases separating them. The CDR3 length is 13 residues. The origin of this receptor is a woman in her 30s in good health. The chain combines TRBV18 with TRBJ2-5; D tentatively fits TRBD1 or TRBD2 (5 bases each). The material sequenced was blood. The chain's CDR3 is CASSARDAETQYF. The CDR3 nucleotides read TGTGCCAGCTCAGCCCGGGACGCAGAGACCCAGTACTTC. Based on the CDR3 plus reference TRBV18 and TRBJ2-5, the full variable domain is NAGVMQNPRHLVRRRGQEARLRCSPMKGHSHVYWYRQLPEEGLKFMVYLQKENIIDESGMPKERFSAEFPKEGPSILRIQQVVRGDSAAYFCASSARDAETQYFGPGTRLLVL.